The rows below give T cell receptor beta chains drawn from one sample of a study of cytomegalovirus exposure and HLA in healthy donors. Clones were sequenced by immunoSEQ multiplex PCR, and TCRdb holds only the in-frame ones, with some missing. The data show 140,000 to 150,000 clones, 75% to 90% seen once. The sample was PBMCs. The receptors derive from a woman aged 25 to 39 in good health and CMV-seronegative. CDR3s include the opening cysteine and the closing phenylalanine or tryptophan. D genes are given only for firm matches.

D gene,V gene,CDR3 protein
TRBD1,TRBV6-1,CASSRDRVAGELFF
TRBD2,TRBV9,CASSVGLAGGSGELFF
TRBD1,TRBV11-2,CASSLGVGGHGETQYF
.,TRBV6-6,CGASDGYEQYF
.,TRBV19,CASSPWRSDTQYF
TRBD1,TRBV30,CAWSPGTGEAEAFF
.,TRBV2,CASSEWQINGAFF
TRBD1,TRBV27,CASSPWTGQKDYSNQPQHF
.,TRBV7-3,CASSLMGGGARASYGYTF
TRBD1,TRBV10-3,CATKLNPGQGEDTEAFF
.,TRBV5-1,CASSLDSMNTEAFF
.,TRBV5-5,CASLRAPGETQYF
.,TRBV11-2,CASSLTPVREAFF
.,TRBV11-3,CASSLGPENTEAFF
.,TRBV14,CASSLNRNPNYGYTF
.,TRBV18,CASSPRGETQYF
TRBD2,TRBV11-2,CASSLLSGGAYEQYF
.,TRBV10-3,CAISGPPGTDTQYF
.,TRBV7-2,CASSSPGHLSNQPQHF
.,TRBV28,CASSLPPQETQYF
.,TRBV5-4,CATTHWRGMTQYF
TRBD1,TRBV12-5,CASGLGQGEFSEAFF
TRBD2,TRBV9,CASSVTSGRNTDTQYF
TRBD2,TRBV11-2,CASSPLTSAQETQYF
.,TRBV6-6,CASSYTAGPTYEQYF
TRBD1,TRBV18,CASSPGQGGGYTF
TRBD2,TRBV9,CASSPSGGANTGELFF
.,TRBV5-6,CASSSGGRARNQPQHF
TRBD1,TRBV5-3,CARSDQGAVPGSPLHF
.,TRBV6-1,CAIKRGRSSYEQYF
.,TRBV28,CASRSGQRNYGYPF
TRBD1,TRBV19,CASGTGDSGANVLTF
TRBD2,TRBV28,CASSSYWGGAGKMADTQYF
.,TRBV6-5,CASRRSGHNTGELFF
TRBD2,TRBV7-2,CASSSLLAAGELFF
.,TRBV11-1,CASSLVQGTGELFF
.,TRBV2,CASKGQGSEAFF
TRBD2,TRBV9,CASKPSAGANTGELFF
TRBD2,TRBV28,CASRGFSGKGETQYF
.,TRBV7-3,CASSLAGLNNEQFF
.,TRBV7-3,CASSLTRGRRDTQYF
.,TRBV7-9,CASSLGGDRQGGEQFF
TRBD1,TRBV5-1,CASSNRDRGIYNEQFF
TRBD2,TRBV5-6,CASSFGPSGGQETQYF
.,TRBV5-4,CASSLTDKVEQYF
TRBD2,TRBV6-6,CASSPAGGLYEQYF
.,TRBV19,CASSADQGYGNQPQHF
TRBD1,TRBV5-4,CASSFGDRVSPLHF
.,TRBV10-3,CAIGHYNSPLHF
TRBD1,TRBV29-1,CSVSTGATEAFF
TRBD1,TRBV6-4,CASSAGQGADTQYF
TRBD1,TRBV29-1,CSARTGEGGYTF
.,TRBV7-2,CASSLEWAATNEKLFF
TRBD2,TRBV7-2,CASSLRNGRASDTQYF
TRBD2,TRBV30,CAWAGLAGGRSSYNEQFF